A selection of T cell receptor beta chains follows, all from one sample in a study of T cell responses to AZD1222 COVID-19 vaccine. Profiled with immunoSEQ multiplex PCR; TCRdb holds only in-frame clones, not every one. In the table there are around 110,000 clones, around 90% of which are singletons. The sample here was peripheral blood, taken 28 days after the second AZD1222 dose. The origin of the receptors is an adult who received the AZD1222 COVID-19 vaccine. Each CDR3 is given with its conserved first and last residue. The D gene is left open where the match is weak. Clone size is not always given. Where it is, it says once, few, many or a class for expanded clones.

13	TRBV19	TRBJ1-1	NA	NA	CASSLTGNTEAFF	TGTGCCAGTAGCCTAACAGGTAACACTGAAGCTTTCTTT
12	TRBV18	TRBJ2-7	NA	NA	CASSPEVDEQYF	TGTGCCAGCTCACCCGAGGTAGACGAGCAGTACTTC
15	TRBV4-3	TRBJ1-1	NA	NA	CASSQQEGGGTEAFF	TGCGCCAGCAGCCAACAGGAAGGGGGTGGAACTGAAGCTTTCTTT
12	TRBV28	TRBJ2-2	NA	NA	CASSYYTGELFF	TGTGCCAGCAGTTACTACACCGGGGAGCTGTTTTTT
15	TRBV2	TRBJ2-1	once	TRBD2	CASSVAGGVNNEQFF	TGTGCCAGCAGTGTAGCGGGGGGCGTTAACAATGAGCAGTTCTTC
14	TRBV6-1	TRBJ2-1	once	NA	CASSEYRISASQFF	TGTGCCAGCAGTGAATACAGGATAAGCGCTTCACAGTTCTTC
16	TRBV28	TRBJ1-4	NA	NA	CASSLPPRDGNEKLFF	TGTGCCAGCAGTTTACCCCCTCGGGACGGGAATGAAAAACTGTTTTTT
15	TRBV7-2	TRBJ1-2	once	NA	CASSLVGGRNYGYTF	TGTGCCAGCAGCTTAGTCGGGGGTCGTAACTATGGCTACACCTTC
14	TRBV6-5	TRBJ2-7	NA	TRBD2	CASSYSSGPYEQYF	TGTGCCAGCAGTTATTCTAGCGGGCCCTACGAGCAGTACTTC
15	TRBV10-1	TRBJ1-5	NA	NA	CASSESVTPRQPQHF	TGCGCCAGCAGTGAGTCGGTCACCCCCCGTCAGCCCCAGCATTTT
15	TRBV28	TRBJ2-6	NA	NA	CASSSAGAGANVLTF	TGTGCCAGCAGTTCGGCAGGGGCAGGGGCCAACGTCCTGACTTTC
16	TRBV6-5	TRBJ1-6	NA	NA	CASSYSRDAFEGHLHF	TGTGCCAGCAGTTACTCCCGGGACGCCTTTGAGGGTCACCTCCACTTT
14	TRBV30	TRBJ2-7	NA	NA	CAWTPDPFSYEQYF	TGTGCCTGGACCCCGGACCCGTTCTCCTACGAGCAGTACTTC
15	TRBV5-1	TRBJ1-1	NA	TRBD1	CASSPGQGGYTEAFF	TGCGCCAGCAGCCCCGGACAGGGGGGTTACACTGAAGCTTTCTTT
15	TRBV24-1	TRBJ2-7	once	NA	CATSDAGTPSYEQYF	TGTGCCACCAGTGACGCCGGGACACCTTCCTACGAGCAGTACTTC
16	TRBV24-1	TRBJ2-3	NA	TRBD2	CATSVSSGSGTDTQYF	TGTGCCACCAGTGTTTCTAGCGGGTCAGGCACAGATACGCAGTATTTT
20	TRBV4-3	TRBJ1-4	NA	NA	CASSQEPPSTARATNEKLFF	TGCGCCAGCAGCCAAGAACCCCCATCCACAGCCCGGGCAACTAATGAAAAACTGTTTTTT
15	TRBV4-1	TRBJ2-7	NA	NA	CASSQVGGLGYEQYF	TGCGCCAGCAGCCAAGTTGGGGGGCTGGGATACGAGCAGTACTTC
12	TRBV23-1	TRBJ2-7	NA	NA	CASSSQTYEQYF	TGCGCCAGCAGTAGTCAGACCTACGAGCAGTACTTC
14	TRBV28	TRBJ2-7	once	TRBD1	CASSSSGTVDEQYF	TGTGCCAGCAGTTCCTCCGGGACAGTCGACGAGCAGTACTTC
14	TRBV18	TRBJ1-2	NA	TRBD1	CASSRDRGQDGYTF	TGTGCCAGCTCCAGAGACAGGGGGCAAGATGGCTACACCTTC
14	TRBV5-8	TRBJ1-4	NA	TRBD1	CASGVGQGGEKLFF	TGTGCCAGCGGGGTCGGACAGGGAGGGGAAAAACTGTTTTTT
15	TRBV5-1	TRBJ1-6	NA	NA	CASSHLGGEESPLHF	TGCGCCAGCAGCCACCTAGGGGGGGAGGAATCACCCCTCCACTTT
13	TRBV7-9	TRBJ1-4	NA	NA	CASTTDGNEKLFF	TGTGCCAGCACCACGGACGGTAATGAAAAACTGTTTTTT
14	TRBV19	TRBJ1-1	NA	TRBD1	CASRDRGKNTEAFF	TGTGCCAGTAGAGACAGGGGCAAGAACACTGAAGCTTTCTTT
15	TRBV24-1	TRBJ2-3	NA	NA	CATSDFTAEQDTQYF	TGTGCCACCAGTGATTTTACAGCCGAGCAAGATACGCAGTATTTT
14	TRBV18	TRBJ2-7	NA	NA	CASSPPAREGEQYF	TGTGCCAGCTCACCACCGGCCAGGGAAGGCGAGCAGTACTTC
17	TRBV28	TRBJ2-6	NA	TRBD1	CASETGQGSSGANVLTF	TGTGCCAGCGAAACGGGACAGGGGAGCTCTGGGGCCAACGTCCTGACTTTC
12	TRBV10-3	TRBJ1-3	NA	NA	CAISDTGNTIYF	TGTGCCATCAGTGACACGGGAAACACCATATATTTT
14	TRBV13	TRBJ1-1	NA	NA	CASSLTRGFTEAFF	TGTGCCAGCAGCTTAACTAGGGGGTTCACTGAAGCTTTCTTT
15	TRBV3-1/TRBV3-2	TRBJ1-4	NA	NA	CASAQDGTGIAKLFF	TGTGCCAGCGCCCAAGACGGGACCGGAATAGCAAAACTGTTTTTT
14	TRBV5-4	TRBJ2-7	NA	NA	CASSLWIGVVEQYF	TGTGCCAGCAGCTTGTGGATTGGGGTCGTCGAGCAGTACTTC
15	TRBV4-3	TRBJ2-7	NA	NA	CASSQDETPIYEQYF	TGCGCCAGCAGCCAAGATGAAACCCCCATCTACGAGCAGTACTTC
15	TRBV10-3	TRBJ1-2	NA	NA	CAISESDGTADGYTF	TGTGCCATCAGTGAGTCAGACGGGACCGCCGATGGCTACACCTTC
14	TRBV19	TRBJ2-2	NA	TRBD1	CASRGQGSTGELFF	TGTGCCAGTAGGGGACAGGGGAGCACCGGGGAGCTGTTTTTT
13	TRBV5-6	TRBJ1-4	NA	NA	CASSETNGEKLFF	TGTGCCAGCAGCGAGACCAATGGGGAAAAACTGTTTTTT
11	TRBV7-9	TRBJ1-2	once	NA	CASSLRSGYTF	TGTGCCAGCAGTCTCAGGAGTGGCTACACCTTC
14	TRBV28	TRBJ2-7	NA	TRBD2	CASKLAGGPGEQYF	TGTGCCAGCAAGCTAGCGGGGGGGCCCGGGGAGCAGTACTTC
16	TRBV28	TRBJ2-5	NA	TRBD1	CASSRSGTGAIETQYF	TGTGCCAGCAGTAGGTCCGGGACAGGGGCCATAGAGACCCAGTACTTC
15	TRBV3-1/TRBV3-2	TRBJ2-7	NA	NA	CASSQAGRCSYEQYF	TGTGCCAGCAGCCAAGCGGGCCGATGCTCCTACGAGCAGTACTTC
14	TRBV9	TRBJ1-1	NA	NA	CASSPRVMGTEAFF	TGTGCCAGCAGCCCCAGGGTGATGGGAACTGAAGCTTTCTTT
15	TRBV11-2	TRBJ1-4	NA	TRBD1	CASSLNAGTDEKLFF	TGTGCCAGCAGCTTAAATGCCGGGACAGATGAAAAACTGTTTTTT
17	TRBV11-2	TRBJ2-7	NA	NA	CASSSYGAGGGSYEQYF	TGTGCCAGCAGCTCCTACGGAGCAGGGGGGGGCTCCTACGAGCAGTACTTC
13	TRBV18	TRBJ2-4	NA	TRBD2	CASSPPGGNIQYF	TGTGCCAGCTCACCCCCGGGGGGAAACATTCAGTACTTC
18	TRBV14	TRBJ2-1	few	NA	CASSQDGSWAAHNNEQFF	TGTGCCAGCAGCCAAGATGGTAGCTGGGCAGCCCACAACAATGAGCAGTTCTTC
15	TRBV3-1/TRBV3-2	TRBJ2-4	NA	TRBD1	CASSQGQGAGNIQYF	TGTGCCAGCAGCCAAGGGCAGGGGGCCGGAAACATTCAGTACTTC
12	TRBV10-1	TRBJ1-1	NA	NA	CASIGVGTEAFF	TGCGCCAGCATTGGGGTAGGGACTGAAGCTTTCTTT
16	TRBV27	TRBJ2-7	NA	TRBD1	CASSLIPRGTWNEQYF	TGTGCCAGCAGTTTAATACCCAGGGGGACGTGGAACGAGCAGTACTTC
15	TRBV10-1	TRBJ1-4	NA	NA	CASSGGTSTNEKLFF	TGCGCCAGCAGCGGCGGGACCTCAACTAATGAAAAACTGTTTTTT
14	TRBV3-1/TRBV3-2	TRBJ1-3	NA	NA	CASSQWGSGNTIYF	TGTGCCAGCAGCCAATGGGGCTCTGGAAACACCATATATTTT
14	TRBV5-1	TRBJ1-4	NA	TRBD1	CASSTGQGGEKLFF	TGCGCCAGCAGCACAGGACAGGGAGGAGAAAAACTGTTTTTT
13	TRBV12-3/TRBV12-4	TRBJ1-1	NA	NA	CASTRMGGTEAFF	TGTGCCAGCACCCGTATGGGGGGCACTGAAGCTTTCTTT
20	TRBV4-3	TRBJ2-6	NA	NA	CASSQDRVLSWGSGANVLTF	TGCGCCAGCAGCCAAGATCGAGTTCTCTCGTGGGGCTCTGGGGCCAACGTCCTGACTTTC
14	TRBV28	TRBJ1-2	NA	TRBD1	CASSIGTGYYGYTF	TGTGCCAGCAGTATAGGGACAGGGTACTATGGCTACACCTTC
16	TRBV4-2	TRBJ1-5	NA	NA	CASSQPGPRHGQPQHF	TGTGCCAGCAGCCAACCGGGACCCCGGCATGGGCAGCCCCAGCATTTT
14	TRBV6-2/TRBV6-3	TRBJ1-4	few	NA	CASSFQGFREKLFF	TGTGCCAGCAGTTTTCAGGGATTTCGTGAAAAACTGTTTTTT
11	TRBV25-1	TRBJ2-7	NA	NA	CASSESNEQYF	TGTGCCAGCAGTGAATCTAACGAGCAGTACTTC
13	TRBV7-8	TRBJ2-5	NA	NA	CASSQTRKETQYF	TGTGCCAGCAGCCAAACTAGAAAAGAGACCCAGTACTTC
12	TRBV5-4	TRBJ2-7	few	NA	CASSYESAEQYF	TGTGCCAGCAGCTACGAGTCGGCCGAGCAGTACTTC
16	TRBV7-2	TRBJ1-5	once	NA	CASSLAPTNPNQPQHF	TGTGCCAGCAGCTTAGCGCCCACGAATCCCAATCAGCCCCAGCATTTT